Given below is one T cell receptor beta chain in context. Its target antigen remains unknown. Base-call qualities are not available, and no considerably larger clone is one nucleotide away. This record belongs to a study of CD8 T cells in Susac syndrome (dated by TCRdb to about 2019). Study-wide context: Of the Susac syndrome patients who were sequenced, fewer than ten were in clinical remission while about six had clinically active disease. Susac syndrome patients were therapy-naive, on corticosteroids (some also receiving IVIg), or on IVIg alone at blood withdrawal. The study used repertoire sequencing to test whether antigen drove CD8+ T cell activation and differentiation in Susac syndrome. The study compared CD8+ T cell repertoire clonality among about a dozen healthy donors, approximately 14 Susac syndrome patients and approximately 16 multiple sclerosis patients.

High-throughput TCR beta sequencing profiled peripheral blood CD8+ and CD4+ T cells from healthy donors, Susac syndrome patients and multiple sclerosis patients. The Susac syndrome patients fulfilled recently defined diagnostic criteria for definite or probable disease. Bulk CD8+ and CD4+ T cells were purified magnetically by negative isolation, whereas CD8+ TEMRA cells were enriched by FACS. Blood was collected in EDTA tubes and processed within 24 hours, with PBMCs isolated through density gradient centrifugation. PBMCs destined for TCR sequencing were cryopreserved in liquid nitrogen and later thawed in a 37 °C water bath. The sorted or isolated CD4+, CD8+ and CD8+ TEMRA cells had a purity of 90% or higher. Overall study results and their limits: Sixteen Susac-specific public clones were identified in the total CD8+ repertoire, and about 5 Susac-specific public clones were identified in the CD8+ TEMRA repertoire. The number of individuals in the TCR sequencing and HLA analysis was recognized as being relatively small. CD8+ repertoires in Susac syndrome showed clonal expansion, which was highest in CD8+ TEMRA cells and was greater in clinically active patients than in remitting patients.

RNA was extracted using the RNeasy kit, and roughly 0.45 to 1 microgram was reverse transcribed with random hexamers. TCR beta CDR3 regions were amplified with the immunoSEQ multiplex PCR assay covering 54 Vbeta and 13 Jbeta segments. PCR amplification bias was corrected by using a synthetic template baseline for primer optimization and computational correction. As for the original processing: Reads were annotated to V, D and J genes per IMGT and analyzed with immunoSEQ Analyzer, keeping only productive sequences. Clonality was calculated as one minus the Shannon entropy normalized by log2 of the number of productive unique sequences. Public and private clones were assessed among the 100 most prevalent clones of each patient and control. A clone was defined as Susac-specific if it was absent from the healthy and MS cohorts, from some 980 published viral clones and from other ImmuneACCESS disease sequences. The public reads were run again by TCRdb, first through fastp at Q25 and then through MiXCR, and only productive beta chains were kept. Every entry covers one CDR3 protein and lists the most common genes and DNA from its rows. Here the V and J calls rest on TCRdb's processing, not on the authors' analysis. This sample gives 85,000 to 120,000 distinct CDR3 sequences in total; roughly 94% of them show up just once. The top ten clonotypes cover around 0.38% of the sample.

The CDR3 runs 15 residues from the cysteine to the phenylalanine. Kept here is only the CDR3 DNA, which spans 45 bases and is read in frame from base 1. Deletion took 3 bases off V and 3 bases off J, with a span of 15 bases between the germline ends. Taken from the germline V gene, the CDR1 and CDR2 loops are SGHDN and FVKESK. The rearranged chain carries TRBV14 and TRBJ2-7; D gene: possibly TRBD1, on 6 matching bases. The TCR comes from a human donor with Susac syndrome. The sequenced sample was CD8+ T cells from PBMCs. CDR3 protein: CASSQGRDTFYEQYF. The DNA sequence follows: TGTGCCAGCAGCCAGGGCCGGGACACCTTCTACGAGCAGTACTTC.